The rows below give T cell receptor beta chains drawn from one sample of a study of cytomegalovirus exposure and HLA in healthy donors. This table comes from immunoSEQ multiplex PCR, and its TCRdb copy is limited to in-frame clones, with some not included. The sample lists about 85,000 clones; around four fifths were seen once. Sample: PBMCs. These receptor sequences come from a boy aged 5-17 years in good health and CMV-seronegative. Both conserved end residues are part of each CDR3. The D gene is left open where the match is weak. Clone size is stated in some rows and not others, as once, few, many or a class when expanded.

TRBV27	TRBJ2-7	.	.	CASSPIPKKYEQYF
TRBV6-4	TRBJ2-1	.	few	CASSDRGREDEQFF
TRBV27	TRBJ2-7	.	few	CASRRTVYFYEQYF
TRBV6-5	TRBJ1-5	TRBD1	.	CASREGQGAIQPQHF
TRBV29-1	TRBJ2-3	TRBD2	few	CSVGPSGGTDTQYF
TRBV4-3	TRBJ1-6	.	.	CASSQRDERQVPNSPLHF
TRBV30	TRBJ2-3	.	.	CAWTRGGTDTQYF
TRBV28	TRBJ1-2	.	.	CASNQGIGYTF
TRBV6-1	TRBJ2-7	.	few	CASSVGVVTSEQYF
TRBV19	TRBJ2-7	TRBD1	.	CASSNRDSYEQYF
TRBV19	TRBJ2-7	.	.	CASSIRSMASEQYF
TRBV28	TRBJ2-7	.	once	CASSLGVVRYEQYF
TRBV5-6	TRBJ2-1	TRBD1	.	CASSLGTGGEVGNEQFF
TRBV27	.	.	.	CASSPSDSNYEQYF
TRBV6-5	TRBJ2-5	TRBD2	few	CASRGLAGARETQYF